This entry lists 21 T cell receptor beta chains sequenced from one sample in a study of blood T cells in healthy people across ages (dated by TCRdb to the mid-2010s). Library preparation used 5' RACE. Data came from an Illumina HiSeq 2500. A second PCR of roughly 6 to 11 cycles was run with a J-beta primer mix and a sample-barcoded 5' primer. The raw public data were reprocessed by TCRdb itself: fastp quality trimming at Q25, MiXCR clonotype calling, in-frame beta chains only. Each entry is one CDR3 protein sequence, shown with its most common DNA and genes. For this sample there are roughly 860,000 distinct CDR3 sequences; approximately 59% appear just once. Roughly 26% of the sample lies in the top ten. The sequencing sample was made of blood. All receptors come from a man under 40 in good health.

This clonotype was counted a few times. V is TRBV29-1 and J is TRBJ2-3; D remains unclear. Looked up from germline, CDR1 is SQVTM and CDR2 is ANQGSEA. The V end was cut by 3 bases, the J end by 3 bases, with 10 bases between. The CDR3 is 13 amino acids. As DNA, the CDR3 is TGCAGCGTTGATGAGTTGGAGACAGATACGCAGTATTTT. Protein product: CSVDELETDTQYF.

The gene calls are TRBV6-2 or TRBV6-3 and TRBJ2-6; D may match TRBD1 or TRBD2 (5 bases each). Germline-derived CDR1 and CDR2 are MNHEY and SVGEGT. The CDR3 covers 19 residues. Trimming stripped 2 bases from V and 2 bases from J, with 19 bases between. CDR3 bases: TGTGCCAGCAGTTACCGGCCGGGACGCTCTGGGACTGGGGCCAACGTCCTGACTTTC. Protein: CASSYRPGRSGTGANVLTF.

This chain joins TRBV20-1 and TRBJ2-7; 10 bases agree with TRBD1. The length of the CDR3 is 14 residues. CDR1 DFQATT and CDR2 SNEGSKA come from the germline V gene (reference sequence). Trimming cost V 5 bases and J 3 bases; bases outside gene matches: 7. The CDR3 DNA reads TGCAGTGCTGGCCCCGGGACAGGGGTCTACGAGCAGTACTTC. Protein sequence: CSAGPGTGVYEQYF.

This clonotype was detected only once. The chain recombines TRBV5-1 with TRBJ2-5; possible D gene TRBD1, 6 bases. Trimming cost V 3 bases and J 2 bases, with 14 bases left between them. This CDR3 region has 15 residues. The germline gives CDR1 SGHRS, CDR2 YFSETQ. CDR3 loop: CASSSGTSLQETQYF. The CDR3 DNA follows: TGCGCCAGCAGCTCCGGGACAAGTCTACAAGAGACCCAGTACTTC. Drawing the rest from reference TRBV5-1 and TRBJ2-5, the complete variable domain is KAGVTQTPRYLIKTRGQQVTLSCSPISGHRSVSWYQQTPGQGLQFLFEYFSETQRNKGNFPGRFSGRQFSNSRSEMNVSTLELGDSALYLCASSSGTSLQETQYFGPGTRLLVL.

A word on this clonotype: The CDR3 does not end in the conserved phenylalanine or tryptophan, so this is likely a read error. The V and J genes are TRBV7-2 and TRBJ2-1; 11 nucleotides align to TRBD2. The V and J ends lost 5 bases and 3 bases, in that order; junction bases with no gene match: 6. Per the germline V gene, CDR1 is SGHTA and CDR2 is FQGNSA. The CDR3 is made up of 16 amino acids. The CDR3 spells CASSISGGAHYNEQFL. CDR3 nucleotide sequence: TGTGCCAGCAGCATTAGCGGGGGGGCTCACTACAATGAGCAGTTCTTA.

The rearrangement links TRBV24-1 to TRBJ2-7, with 14 bases matching TRBD2. Germline V lookup: CDR1 KGHDR, CDR2 SFDVKD. The CDR3 runs 16 residues. The ends lost 4 bases at V and 2 bases at J; junction bases unmatched: 3. Here the CDR3 reads CATSETTSGGAYEQYF. The CDR3 nucleotides read TGTGCCACCAGTGAAACGACTAGCGGGGGGGCCTACGAGCAGTACTTC.

CDR3 region: CSVYGTTGGDTQYF. The CDR3 DNA sequence: TGCAGCGTTTATGGGACTACCGGTGGAGATACGCAGTATTTT. The V call is TRBV29-1, the J call TRBJ2-3; 7 bases map to TRBD2. The junction had 10 bases not matched to a gene; V was cut back by 5 bases and J by 5 bases. Germline-derived CDR1 and CDR2 are SQVTM and ANQGSEA. The CDR3 has 14 amino acids.

This chain joins TRBV28 and TRBJ2-7; maybe TRBD1 (5 bases). This CDR3 spans 15 amino acids. Trimming shortened V by 5 bases and J by 3 bases, and 17 bases separated the two germline ends. Germline assignment: CDR1 MDHEN and CDR2 SYDVKM. This CDR3 reads CASSAPGNNLYEQYF. Written as DNA, the CDR3 is TGTGCCAGCAGTGCCCCAGGGAACAATCTCTACGAGCAGTACTTC. Full variable domain (remainder filled in from reference TRBV28 and TRBJ2-7): DVKVTQSSRYLVKRTGEKVFLECVQDMDHENMFWYRQDPGLGLRLIYFSYDVKMKEKGDIPEGYSVSREKKERFSLILESASTNQTSMYLCASSAPGNNLYEQYFGPGTRLTVT.

The CDR3 loop is CASSFAGGSGTDTQYF. DNA of the CDR3: TGTGCCAGCAGCTTCGCAGGGGGAAGCGGTACAGATACGCAGTATTTT. The chain carries TRBV7-2 and TRBJ2-3, with 7 positions matching TRBD1. Trimming cost V 3 bases and J 3 bases; bases outside gene matches: 9. Germline V gene lookup returns CDR1 SGHTA and CDR2 FQGNSA. The CDR3 length is 16 residues.

The chain recombines TRBV14 with TRBJ1-2; D is uncertain. Germline-derived CDR1 and CDR2 are SGHDN and FVKESK. The ends were cut back, 4 bases at V and 4 bases at J, with 10 bases in the middle. The length of the CDR3 is 13 residues. CDR3 DNA sequence: TGTGCCAGCAGCCGGCCGACCGGCTATGGCTACACCTTC. The encoded protein is CASSRPTGYGYTF. Together with reference TRBV14 and TRBJ1-2, the CDR3 gives the full variable domain: EAGVTQFPSHSVIEKGQTVTLRCDPISGHDNLYWYRRVMGKEIKFLLHFVKESKQDESGMPNNRFLAERTGGTYSTLKVQPAELEDSGVYFCASSRPTGYGYTFGSGTRLTVV.

V is TRBV6-2 or TRBV6-3 and J is TRBJ2-3, with D tentatively TRBD2 (6 bases). Trimming cost V 10 bases and J 0 bases, with 14 bases left between them. CDR1 and CDR2 (germline): MNHEY, SVGEGT. The CDR3 sequence is 14 residues long. CDR3 coding DNA: TGTGCCATCTCACGGGGGATTAGCACAGATACGCAGTATTTT. This gives the protein CAISRGISTDTQYF.

V and J are TRBV28 and TRBJ2-4, with 9 positions matching TRBD1. The end of the DNA is better explained by TRBJ2-7, so the J call may be wrong. This CDR3 spans 15 amino acids. Germline CDR1 MDHEN, CDR2 SYDVKM. The CDR3 sequence: CASIQTGTGIYEQYF. The CDR3 DNA sequence: TGTGCCAGCATTCAAACCGGGACAGGGATTTACGAGCAGTACTTC.

Turning to this clonotype: Sequence at one end of the junction differs from germline and may be a read error. The DNA of the CDR3 is TGTGCCAGCAATGGGGACCCCGGGGCCAGCGTCCTGACTTTC. It codes for CASNGDPGASVLTF. The V and J genes are TRBV25-1 and TRBJ2-6; tentatively, D is TRBD1 or TRBD2 (5 bases each). Germline loops: CDR1 MGHDK, CDR2 SYGVNS. The CDR3 contains 14 residues. Together with reference TRBV25-1 and TRBJ2-6, the CDR3 gives the full variable domain: EADIYQTPRYLVIGTGKKITLECSQTMGHDKMYWYQQDPGMELHLIHYSYGVNSTEKGDLSSESTVSRIRTEHFPLTLESARPSHTSQYLCASNGDPGASVLTFGAGSRLTVL.

V and J are TRBV11-2 and TRBJ2-3; TRBD2 matches 11 bases. There are 17 residues in the CDR3. V was pared by 5 bases and J by 5 bases, with 12 bases of the junction left unmatched. Germline values: CDR1 SGHAT, CDR2 FQNNGV. CDR3 in DNA: TGTGCCAGCAGCCCCAGAGGGACTAGCGGAAGAGGAGATACGCAGTATTTT. Translating gives CASSPRGTSGRGDTQYF.

This clonotype was seen just once. The chain uses TRBV29-1 and TRBJ2-1; 8 bases align to TRBD1. Germline V lookup: CDR1 SQVTM, CDR2 ANQGSEA. CDR3 length: 11 amino acids. The V and J ends lost 5 bases and 10 bases, in that order; junction bases with no gene match: 4. CDR3 amino acids: CSVKQGGEQFF. CDR3 DNA: TGCAGCGTTAAACAGGGGGGCGAGCAGTTCTTC.

This chain joins TRBV20-1 and TRBJ2-4, with 7 bases fitting TRBD1. The J call is doubtful: the DNA matches TRBJ2-7 better. CDR1 and CDR2 from the germline V gene are DFQATT and SNEGSKA (reference sequence). The CDR3 extends over 17 amino acids. In nucleotides, the CDR3 is TGCAGTGCTAGAGGAATAAATTTGACAGGGCTCTGGTACGAGCAGTACTTC. Translating it yields CSARGINLTGLWYEQYF.

The chain is built from TRBV4-2 and TRBJ1-6; possible D gene TRBD1, 5 bases. V lost 0 bases to trimming and J lost 5 bases, with 8 bases between them. Germline-derived CDR1 and CDR2 are LGHNA and YNFKEQ. This CDR3 is 15 amino acids long. The CDR3 coding sequence is TGTGCCAGCAGCCAAGAACCAGGGAATAATTCACCCCTCCACTTT. It codes for CASSQEPGNNSPLHF.

This clonotype was seen a few times. The rearrangement uses TRBV29-1 and TRBJ1-2; 9 bases agree with TRBD1. V dropped 2 bases and J dropped 6; count of bases not matched to a gene: 1. This CDR3 has 12 amino acids. Germline values: CDR1 SQVTM, CDR2 ANQGSEA. The CDR3 DNA reads as TGCAGCGTTGAAAGGACAGGGGATGGCTACACCTTC. Its protein product is CSVERTGDGYTF.

The table lists this clonotype with a count of one. The chain combines TRBV30 with TRBJ1-1; 7 bases are shared with TRBD1. This CDR3 is built from 15 residues. J gave up 0 bases and V 4 bases, and 8 bases lay outside the gene matches. CDR1 and CDR2 from the germline V gene are GTSNPN and SVGIG (reference sequence). CDR3 loop: CAWNRKGTVNTEAFF. The CDR3 DNA reads TGTGCCTGGAATCGGAAGGGGACAGTGAACACTGAAGCTTTCTTT. The full variable domain, completed using reference TRBV30 and TRBJ1-1, is SQTIHQWPATLVQPVGSPLSLECTVEGTSNPNLYWYRQAAGRGLQLLFYSVGIGQISSEVPQNLSASRPQDRQFILSSKKLLLSDSGFYLCAWNRKGTVNTEAFFGQGTRLTVV.

The chain uses TRBV19 and TRBJ1-1; perhaps TRBD1 as D (6 bases). Per the germline V gene, CDR1 is LNHDA and CDR2 is SQIVND (reference sequence). The germline V and J ends were trimmed by 7 bases and 2 bases, with 14 bases remaining between them. This CDR3 is 14 amino acids long. CDR3 nucleotide sequence: TGTGCCAGTACAGAGGACAGACCCAACACTGAAGCTTTCTTT. Protein sequence: CASTEDRPNTEAFF.

CDR3 coding DNA: TGCAGCGTTGAAGATATGACTAGCGGGGGGGCGGATGAGCAGTTCTTC. It specifies CSVEDMTSGGADEQFF. The V and J genes are TRBV29-1 and TRBJ2-1; 14 bases line up with TRBD2. In germline, CDR1 is SQVTM, CDR2 ANQGSEA. V shed 0 bases, J shed 8 bases, and the junction held 6 bases outside the gene matches. This CDR3 comprises 16 residues.